These 27 T cell receptor beta chains were sequenced from one sample in a study of shared clonotypes between healthy human individuals. TCRdb's copy holds only in-frame clones and misses some; the assay was immunoSEQ multiplex PCR. The repertoire holds approximately 980,000 clones, with 60% to 85% as singletons. The sequencing input was memory CD4+ T cells sorted from blood. This sample's subset: CD45RA-negative fraction. The receptors stem from a man aged 18 to 29 in good health.

The rearrangement uses TRBV6-5 and TRBJ2-7, with D unclear. The CDR3 has 14 amino acids. V shed 5 bases and J shed 7 bases, with 18 bases lying between them. Germline CDR1 is MNHEY and CDR2 is SVGAGI. This chain's CDR3 is CASSLGTTGSEQYF. CDR3 in DNA: TGTGCCAGCAGTCTAGGCACCACCGGATCTGAGCAGTACTTC.

This clone occurred once. The chain has TRBV11-1 and TRBJ2-7; D gene uncertain. The CDR3 runs 14 residues. The V gene lost 5 bases and the J gene lost 2 bases, with 13 bases spanning the gap. The germline V gene encodes CDR1 SGHAT and CDR2 FQDESV (reference sequence). The DNA for the CDR3 is TGTGCCAGCAGCGGGCGGCCAGCCGCCTACGAGCAGTACTTC. This codes for CASSGRPAAYEQYF.

This clone was recorded once. V gene TRBV21-1 combines with J gene TRBJ2-7. TRBV21-1 is described as a pseudogene. CDR3 length: 15 residues. CDR3 DNA sequence: TGTGCCAGCAGCTCCGCCAGGAGATTCTCCTACGAGCAGTACTTC. Protein product: CASSSARRFSYEQYF.

This clone was seen at least ten times. V is TRBV28 and J is TRBJ1-2, with 9 nucleotides matching TRBD1. Germline V CDR1 and CDR2: MDHEN, SYDVKM. The J segment lost 4 bases and the V segment lost 8 bases, leaving 11 bases of the junction unmatched. CDR3 length: 15 residues. As DNA, the CDR3 is TGTGCCAGCTGGCCCGGACAGGGGATATTCTATGGCTACACCTTC. This encodes CASWPGQGIFYGYTF.

The chain recombines TRBV15 with TRBJ2-5, with TRBD2 matching 9 bases. This CDR3 contains 16 residues. Per germline, CDR1 LNHNV and CDR2 YYDKDF (reference sequence). J lost 5 bases, V lost 5 bases, and 12 bases had no gene match. CDR3 nucleotides: TGTGCCACCAGCCGGAACCCAGCGGGAGGAGGGGAGACCCAGTACTTC. This encodes CATSRNPAGGGETQYF.

This clone appeared many times. V and J are TRBV15 and TRBJ2-1, with D maybe TRBD1 (5 bases). CDR1 is LNHNV and CDR2 is YYDKDF in the germline V gene (reference sequence). The CDR3 is 16 amino acids. V shed 0 bases and J shed 8 bases, with 17 bases lying between them. The CDR3: CATSRDKSARVHEQFF. Written as DNA, the CDR3 is TGTGCCACCAGCAGAGATAAAAGCGCCAGGGTCCATGAGCAGTTCTTC.

The chain has TRBV5-1 and TRBJ1-1; 10 positions match TRBD1. V lost 0 bases and J lost 7; bases outside the gene matches: 3. CDR3 length: 14 residues. Germline assignment: CDR1 SGHRS and CDR2 YFSETQ. CDR3 residues: CASSLEWTGGEAFF. The CDR3, as DNA: TGCGCCAGCAGCTTGGAGTGGACAGGGGGTGAAGCTTTCTTT.

Of note for this clone: A much larger clone lies a single base off, so this may be a read error. This rearrangement joins TRBV5-5 to TRBJ2-1, with no clear D. CDR3 length: 13 amino acids. The ends were cut back, 5 bases at V and 1 base at J, with 7 bases in the middle. Looked up from germline, CDR1 is SGHKS and CDR2 is YYEKEE (reference sequence). The CDR3 loop is CASSRGSYNEQFF. CDR3 coding DNA: TGTGCCAGCAGTCGTGGGTCCTACAATGAGCAGTTCTTC.

A word on this clone: Other DNA sequences within the sample encode an identical CDR3. The rearrangement joins TRBV7-2 to TRBJ2-3, with TRBD1 as a possible D gene (6 bases). The V end was cut by 3 bases, the J end by 0 bases, with 10 bases between. This CDR3 is built from 15 residues. The germline gives CDR1 SGHTA, CDR2 FQGNSA. The DNA of the CDR3 is TGTGCCAGCAGCTTCACAGGGTTGAGCACAGATACGCAGTATTTT. It is translated as CASSFTGLSTDTQYF.

This chain joins TRBV6-1 and TRBJ2-7, with no clear D. Trimming took off 0 bases at V and 4 bases at J, with 13 bases between the two ends. The CDR3 length is 15 residues. From germline, CDR1 is MNHNS and CDR2 SASEGT. CDR3 sequence reads: CASSEAGLGKYEQYF. As DNA, the CDR3 is TGTGCCAGCAGTGAAGCCGGCCTAGGGAAGTACGAGCAGTACTTC.

Only a few counts were recorded for this clone. The gene calls are TRBV10-3 and TRBJ1-1; D remains ambiguous. The V gene lost 2 bases and the J gene lost 0 bases, with 7 bases spanning the gap. The CDR3 runs to 14 residues. The germline V gene has CDR1 ENHRY and CDR2 SYGVKD. The CDR3 coding sequence is TGTGCCATCAGTGAGGTAGGGATGAACACTGAAGCTTTCTTT. This sequence encodes CAISEVGMNTEAFF.

The chain is built from TRBV28 and TRBJ2-3; 7 bases match TRBD2. Unmatched junction bases numbered 6, after V lost 4 bases and J lost 2 bases. Germline values: CDR1 MDHEN, CDR2 SYDVKM. The CDR3 is 15 amino acids. The CDR3 spells CASSSWGGVTDTQYF. In DNA form, the CDR3 reads TGTGCCAGCAGTTCCTGGGGGGGGGTCACAGATACGCAGTATTTT.

V usage is TRBV2 and J usage is TRBJ2-7; D is perhaps TRBD1 or TRBD2 (5 bases each). The CDR3 loop spans 13 amino acids. The germline V gene encodes CDR1 SNHLY and CDR2 FYNNEI. Trimming pared 4 bases from V and 5 bases from J, leaving 12 bases between. The DNA of the CDR3 is TGTGCCAGCAGTGTCCCGGGACGGAACGAGCAGTACTTC. Its protein is CASSVPGRNEQYF.

The rearrangement joins TRBV5-5 to TRBJ2-3; D might be TRBD1 (5 bases). Germline V lookup: CDR1 SGHKS, CDR2 YYEKEE (reference sequence). The V gene lost 2 bases and the J gene lost 6 bases, with 10 bases spanning the gap. The CDR3 has 13 amino acids. CDR3 DNA: TGTGCCAGCAGCTTCGACAGCATGGATACGCAGTATTTT. It translates to CASSFDSMDTQYF.

The chain combines TRBV11-3 with TRBJ2-1, with D perhaps matching TRBD1 (6 bases). This CDR3 is built from 15 residues. Trimming removed 5 bases from V and 3 bases from J, with 14 bases in between. The germline gives CDR1 SGHNT, CDR2 YENEEA. The CDR3 DNA reads TGTGCCAGCAGCCGCAGGGGAAAAGACTACAATGAGCAGTTCTTC. Translation gives CASSRRGKDYNEQFF.

This chain uses TRBV18 with TRBJ2-5, with 10 bases aligning to TRBD1. V gave up 2 bases and J gave up 7 bases; unmatched junction bases: 7. Germline CDR1 is KGHSH and CDR2 is LQKENI. The CDR3 contains 15 residues. The CDR3 protein is CASSPGDRGLWTQYF. The CDR3 bases are TGTGCCAGCTCACCAGGGGACAGGGGTTTGTGGACCCAGTACTTC.

This clone was seen once. V usage is TRBV27 and J usage is TRBJ1-2; D remains ambiguous. The CDR3 consists of 13 residues. Germline values: CDR1 MNHEY, CDR2 SMNVEV (reference sequence). Trimming cost V 0 bases and J 4 bases, with 6 bases left between them. The CDR3 coding sequence is TGTGCCAGCAGTTTATCGATTTCCTATGGCTACACCTTC. It is translated as CASSLSISYGYTF.

V and J are TRBV5-1 and TRBJ2-1; D is undetermined. The CDR3 is 12 residues long. CDR1 SGHRS and CDR2 YFSETQ come from the germline V gene. V lost 2 bases and J lost 7, with 7 bases in between. The CDR3 loop reads CASSFNANEQFF. The CDR3 nucleotides read TGCGCCAGCAGCTTCAATGCAAATGAGCAGTTCTTC.

V usage is TRBV11-2 and J usage is TRBJ2-1; D not resolved. V was trimmed by 5 bases and J by 6 bases, leaving 17 bases between them. Germline values: CDR1 SGHAT, CDR2 FQNNGV. CDR3 length: 15 residues. Here the CDR3 reads CASSPNTATGNEQFF. CDR3 DNA sequence: TGTGCCAGCAGCCCTAACACCGCCACTGGCAATGAGCAGTTCTTC.

V gene TRBV6-5 combines with J gene TRBJ1-4; TRBD1 might be the D (6 bases). This CDR3 has 14 amino acids. CDR1 is MNHEY and CDR2 is SVGAGI in the germline V gene. Trimming removed 6 bases from V and 7 bases from J, with 15 bases in between. The chain's CDR3 is CASRPGVRSEKLFF. CDR3 bases: TGTGCCAGCAGACCAGGGGTTCGGAGTGAAAAACTGTTTTTT.

Comment on this clone: Being one base from a much bigger clone, this may be a read error. This chain uses TRBV7-8 with TRBJ1-3; D is undetermined. The V gene's germline CDR1 is SGHVS and CDR2 FQNEAQ. The CDR3 totals 13 residues. Trimming took 5 bases from V and 0 from J, leaving 5 bases between them. The CDR3 DNA sequence: TGTGCCAGCAGCCCCATCTCTGGAAACACCATATATTTT. It specifies CASSPISGNTIYF.

The chain recombines TRBV29-1 with TRBJ2-6; 8 nucleotides match TRBD1. Per germline, CDR1 SQVTM and CDR2 ANQGSEA. The CDR3 totals 17 residues. The J segment lost 0 bases and the V segment lost 4 bases, leaving 8 bases of the junction unmatched. The CDR3 reads CSVGQGASLSGANVLTF. DNA for the CDR3: TGCAGCGTTGGCCAGGGGGCTAGTCTCTCTGGGGCCAACGTCCTGACTTTC.

This clone was found once. V is TRBV7-2 and J is TRBJ2-7; 12 bases line up with TRBD1. This CDR3 has 15 residues. In germline, CDR1 is SGHTA, CDR2 FQGNSA. Trimming cost V 4 bases and J 6 bases; bases outside gene matches: 7. The CDR3 reads CASSSDGTGGFEQYF. In DNA form, the CDR3 reads TGTGCCAGCAGCTCCGACGGGACAGGGGGCTTCGAGCAGTACTTC.

This clone showed up just once. This chain joins TRBV2 and TRBJ2-1; D perhaps matches TRBD1 (6 bases). Trimming pared 4 bases from V and 4 bases from J, leaving 17 bases between. Per the germline V gene, CDR1 is SNHLY and CDR2 is FYNNEI. The CDR3 runs 16 residues. The CDR3, as DNA: TGTGCCAGCAGTGTTTCGATAGTACAGGGTTACAATGAGCAGTTCTTC. Its protein product is CASSVSIVQGYNEQFF.

This chain uses TRBV2 with TRBJ2-2; 8 bases fit TRBD1. J gave up 1 base and V 5 bases, and 3 bases lay outside the gene matches. This CDR3 has 15 residues. CDR1 and CDR2 (germline): SNHLY, FYNNEI. CDR3 sequence: CASSSQGGNTGELFF. The CDR3 region has the DNA TGTGCCAGCAGTTCACAGGGGGGGAACACCGGGGAGCTGTTTTTT.

This sequence joins TRBV10-3 and TRBJ2-7; D gene unclear. This CDR3 spans 14 amino acids. The germline V and J ends were trimmed by 0 bases and 1 base, with 7 bases remaining between them. Germline V CDR1 and CDR2: ENHRY, SYGVKD. CDR3 nucleotide sequence: TGTGCCATCAGTGAGTCTGTGCTATCCTACGAGCAGTACTTC. It specifies CAISESVLSYEQYF.

V and J are TRBV11-3 and TRBJ2-1; TRBD2 is a possible D gene (6 bases). The CDR3 runs to 13 residues. Trimming removed 0 bases from V and 10 bases from J, with 10 bases in between. Germline V CDR1 and CDR2: SGHNT, YENEEA. CDR3 sequence: CASSLELAREQFF. In nucleotides, the CDR3 is TGTGCCAGCAGCTTAGAACTAGCAAGGGAGCAGTTCTTC.